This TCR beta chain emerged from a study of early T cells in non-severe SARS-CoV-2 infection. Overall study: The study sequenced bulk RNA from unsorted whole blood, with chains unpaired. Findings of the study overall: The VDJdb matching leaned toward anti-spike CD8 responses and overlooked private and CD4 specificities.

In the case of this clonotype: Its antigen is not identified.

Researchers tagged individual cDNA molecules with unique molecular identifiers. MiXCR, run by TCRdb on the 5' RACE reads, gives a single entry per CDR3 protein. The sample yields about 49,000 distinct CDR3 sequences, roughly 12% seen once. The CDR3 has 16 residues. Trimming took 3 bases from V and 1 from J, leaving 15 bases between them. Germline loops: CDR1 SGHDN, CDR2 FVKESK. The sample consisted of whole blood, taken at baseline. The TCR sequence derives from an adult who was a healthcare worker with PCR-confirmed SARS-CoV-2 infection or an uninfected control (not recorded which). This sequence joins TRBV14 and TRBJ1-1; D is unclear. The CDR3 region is CASSQVKGGKNTEAFF. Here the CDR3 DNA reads TGTGCCAGCAGCCAGGTTAAGGGAGGGAAGAACACTGAAGCTTTCTTT.